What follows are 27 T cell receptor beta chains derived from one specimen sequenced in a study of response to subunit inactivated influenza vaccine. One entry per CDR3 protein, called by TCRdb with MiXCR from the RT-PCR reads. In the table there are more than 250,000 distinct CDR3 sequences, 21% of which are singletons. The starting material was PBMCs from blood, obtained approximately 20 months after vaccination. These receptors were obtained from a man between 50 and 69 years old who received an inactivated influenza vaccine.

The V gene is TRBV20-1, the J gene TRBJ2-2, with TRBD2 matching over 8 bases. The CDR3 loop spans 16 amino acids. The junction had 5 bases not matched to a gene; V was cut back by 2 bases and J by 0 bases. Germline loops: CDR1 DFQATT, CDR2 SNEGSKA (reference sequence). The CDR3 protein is CSARSGGLANTGELFF. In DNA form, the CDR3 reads TGCAGTGCTAGATCCGGGGGACTAGCGAACACCGGGGAGCTGTTTTTT.

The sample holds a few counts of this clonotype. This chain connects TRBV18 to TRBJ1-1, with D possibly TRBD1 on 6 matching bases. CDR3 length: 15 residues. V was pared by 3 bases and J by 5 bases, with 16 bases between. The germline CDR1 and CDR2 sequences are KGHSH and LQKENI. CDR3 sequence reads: CASSPQQGLGTEAFF. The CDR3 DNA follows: TGTGCCAGCTCACCCCAACAGGGCCTTGGGACTGAAGCTTTCTTT.

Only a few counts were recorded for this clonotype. CDR3 nucleotides: TGCAGTGCTAGTTCAGGGGTTTGGGGTTTCATGAACACTGAAGCTTTCTTT. This sequence encodes CSASSGVWGFMNTEAFF. The chain employs TRBV20-1 and TRBJ1-1, with D possibly TRBD1 on 6 matching bases. CDR3 length: 17 residues. Germline V gene lookup returns CDR1 DFQATT and CDR2 SNEGSKA (reference sequence). Deletions cut 3 bases from V and 0 bases from J, with 20 bases between.

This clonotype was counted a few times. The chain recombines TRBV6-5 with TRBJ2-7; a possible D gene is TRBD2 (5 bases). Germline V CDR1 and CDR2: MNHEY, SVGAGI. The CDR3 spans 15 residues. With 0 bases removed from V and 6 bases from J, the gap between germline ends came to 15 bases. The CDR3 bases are TGTGCCAGCAGTTACTCTCTGGGAGATAAATCCGAGCAGTACTTC. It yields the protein CASSYSLGDKSEQYF.

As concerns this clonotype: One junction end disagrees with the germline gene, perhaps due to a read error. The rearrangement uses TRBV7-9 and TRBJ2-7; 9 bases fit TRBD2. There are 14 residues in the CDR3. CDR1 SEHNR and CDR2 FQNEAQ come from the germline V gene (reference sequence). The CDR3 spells CASSLDSGGYKQYF. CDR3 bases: TGTGCCAGCAGCTTAGATAGCGGGGGCTACAAGCAGTACTTC.

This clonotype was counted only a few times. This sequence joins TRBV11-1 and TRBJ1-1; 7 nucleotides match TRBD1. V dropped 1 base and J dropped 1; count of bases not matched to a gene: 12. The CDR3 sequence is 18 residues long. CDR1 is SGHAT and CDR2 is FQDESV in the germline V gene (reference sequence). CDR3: CASSLVVSWDRSNTEAFF. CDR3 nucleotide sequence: TGTGCCAGCAGCTTAGTTGTGTCCTGGGACAGATCGAACACTGAAGCTTTCTTT. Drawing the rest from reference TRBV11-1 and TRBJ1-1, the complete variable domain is EAEVAQSPRYKITEKSQAVAFWCDPISGHATLYWYRQILGQGPELLVQFQDESVVDDSQLPKDRFSAERLKGVDSTLKIQPAELGDSAMYLCASSLVVSWDRSNTEAFFGQGTRLTVV.

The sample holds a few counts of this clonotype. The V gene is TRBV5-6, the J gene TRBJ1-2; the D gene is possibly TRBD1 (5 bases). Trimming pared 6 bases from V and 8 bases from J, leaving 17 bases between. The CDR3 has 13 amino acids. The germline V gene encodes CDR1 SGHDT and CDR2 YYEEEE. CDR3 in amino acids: CASILRGAEGYTF. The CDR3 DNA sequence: TGTGCCAGCATCCTTCGTGGGGCCGAAGGCTACACCTTC.

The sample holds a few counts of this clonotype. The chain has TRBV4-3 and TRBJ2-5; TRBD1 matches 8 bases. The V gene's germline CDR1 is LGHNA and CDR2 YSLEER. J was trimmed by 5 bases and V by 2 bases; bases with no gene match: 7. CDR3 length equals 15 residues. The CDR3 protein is CASSQSPDRGETQYF. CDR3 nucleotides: TGCGCCAGCAGCCAAAGCCCCGACAGGGGTGAGACCCAGTACTTC.

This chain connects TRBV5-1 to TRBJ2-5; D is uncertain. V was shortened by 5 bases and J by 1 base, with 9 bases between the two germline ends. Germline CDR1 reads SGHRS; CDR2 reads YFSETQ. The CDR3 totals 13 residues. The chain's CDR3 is CASRNRVQETQYF. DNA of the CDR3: TGCGCCAGCAGAAACAGAGTCCAAGAGACCCAGTACTTC.

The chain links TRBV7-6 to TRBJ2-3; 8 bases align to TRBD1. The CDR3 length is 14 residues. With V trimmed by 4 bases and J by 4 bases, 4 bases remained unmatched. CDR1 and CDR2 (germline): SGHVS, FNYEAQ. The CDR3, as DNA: TGTGCCAGCAGCTCGAGGACAGGGTCAGATACGCAGTATTTT. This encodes CASSSRTGSDTQYF.

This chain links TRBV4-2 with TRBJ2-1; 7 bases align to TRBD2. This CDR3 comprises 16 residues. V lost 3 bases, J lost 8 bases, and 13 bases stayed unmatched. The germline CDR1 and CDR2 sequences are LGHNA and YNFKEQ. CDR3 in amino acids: CASSHQYLRGEYEQFF. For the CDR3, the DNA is TGTGCCAGCAGCCATCAATATCTACGGGGGGAGTATGAGCAGTTCTTC.

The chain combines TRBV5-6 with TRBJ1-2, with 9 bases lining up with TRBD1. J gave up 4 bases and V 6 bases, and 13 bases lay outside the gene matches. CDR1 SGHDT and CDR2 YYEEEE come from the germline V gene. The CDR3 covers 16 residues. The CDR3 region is CASIDRSQGALYGYTF. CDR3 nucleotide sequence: TGTGCCAGCATCGACCGGTCACAGGGGGCTCTCTATGGCTACACCTTC.

CDR3 nucleotides: TGTGCCAGCGTGCCGGGACTAGCTAGGAACGAGCAGTACTTC. Protein: CASVPGLARNEQYF. The gene calls are TRBV6-1 and TRBJ2-7, with TRBD2 matching over 9 bases. The J segment lost 5 bases and the V segment lost 8 bases, leaving 10 bases of the junction unmatched. In germline, CDR1 is MNHNS, CDR2 SASEGT. The CDR3 consists of 14 residues.

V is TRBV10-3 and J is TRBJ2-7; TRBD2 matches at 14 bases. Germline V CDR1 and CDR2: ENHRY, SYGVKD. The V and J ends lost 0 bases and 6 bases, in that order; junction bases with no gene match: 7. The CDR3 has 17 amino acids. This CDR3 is CAISESGTSGSMAEQYF. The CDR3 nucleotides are TGTGCCATCAGTGAGTCCGGGACTAGCGGGAGTATGGCCGAGCAGTACTTC.

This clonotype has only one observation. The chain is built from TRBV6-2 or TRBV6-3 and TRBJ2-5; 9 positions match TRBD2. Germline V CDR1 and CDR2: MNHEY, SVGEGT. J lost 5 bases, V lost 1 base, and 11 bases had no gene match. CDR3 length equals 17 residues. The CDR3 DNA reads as TGTGCCAGCAGTTACTTCCCTAGCGGGGTAACCTCGGAGACCCAGTACTTC. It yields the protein CASSYFPSGVTSETQYF.

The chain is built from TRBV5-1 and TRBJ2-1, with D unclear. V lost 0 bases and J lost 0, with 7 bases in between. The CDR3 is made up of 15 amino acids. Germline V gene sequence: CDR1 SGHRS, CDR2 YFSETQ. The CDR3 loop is CASSLDGFSYNEQFF. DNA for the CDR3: TGCGCCAGCAGCTTGGACGGATTCTCCTACAATGAGCAGTTCTTC.

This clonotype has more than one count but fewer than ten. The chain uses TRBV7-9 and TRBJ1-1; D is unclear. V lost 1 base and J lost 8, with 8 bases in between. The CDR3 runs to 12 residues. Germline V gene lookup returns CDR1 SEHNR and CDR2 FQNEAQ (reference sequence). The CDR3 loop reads CASSLDSREAFF. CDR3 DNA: TGTGCCAGCAGCTTAGATTCGAGGGAAGCTTTCTTT.

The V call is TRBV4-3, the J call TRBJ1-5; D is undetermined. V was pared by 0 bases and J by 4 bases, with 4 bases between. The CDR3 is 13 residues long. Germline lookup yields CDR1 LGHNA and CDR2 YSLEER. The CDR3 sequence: CASSQDVNQPQHF. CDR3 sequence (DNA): TGCGCCAGCAGCCAAGATGTGAATCAGCCCCAGCATTTT.

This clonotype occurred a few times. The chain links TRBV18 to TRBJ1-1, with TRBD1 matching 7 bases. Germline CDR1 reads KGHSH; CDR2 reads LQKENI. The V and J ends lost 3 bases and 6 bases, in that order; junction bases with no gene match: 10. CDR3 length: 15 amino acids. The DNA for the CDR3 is TGTGCCAGCTCACCCCTCAGGACAGGTGAAGCTGAAGCTTTCTTT. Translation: CASSPLRTGEAEAFF.

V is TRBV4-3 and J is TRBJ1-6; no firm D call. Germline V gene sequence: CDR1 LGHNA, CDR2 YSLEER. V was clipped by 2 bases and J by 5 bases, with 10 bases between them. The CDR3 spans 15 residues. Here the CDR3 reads CASSQNLRNNSPLHF. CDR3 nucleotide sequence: TGCGCCAGCAGCCAAAATTTACGGAATAATTCACCCCTCCACTTT.

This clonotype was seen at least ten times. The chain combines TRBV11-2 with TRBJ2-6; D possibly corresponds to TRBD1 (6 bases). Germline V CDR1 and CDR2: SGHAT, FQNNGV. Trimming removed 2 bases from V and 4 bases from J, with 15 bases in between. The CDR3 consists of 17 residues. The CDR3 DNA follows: TGTGCCAGCAGCTTATCCCCACAGGGTTACGGGGCCAACGTCCTGACTTTC. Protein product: CASSLSPQGYGANVLTF.

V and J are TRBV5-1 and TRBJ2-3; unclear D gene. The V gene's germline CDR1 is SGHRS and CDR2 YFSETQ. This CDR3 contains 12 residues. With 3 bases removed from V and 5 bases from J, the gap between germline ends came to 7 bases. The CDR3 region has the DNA TGCGCCAGCAGCTATGACGGAGATACGCAGTATTTT. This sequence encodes CASSYDGDTQYF.

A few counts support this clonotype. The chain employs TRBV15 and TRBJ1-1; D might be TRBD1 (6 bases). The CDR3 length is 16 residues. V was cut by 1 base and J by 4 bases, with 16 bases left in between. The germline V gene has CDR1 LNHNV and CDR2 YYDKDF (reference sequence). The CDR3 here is CATSRGMGGASTEAFF. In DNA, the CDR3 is TGTGCCACCAGCAGAGGTATGGGGGGCGCGAGCACTGAAGCTTTCTTT.

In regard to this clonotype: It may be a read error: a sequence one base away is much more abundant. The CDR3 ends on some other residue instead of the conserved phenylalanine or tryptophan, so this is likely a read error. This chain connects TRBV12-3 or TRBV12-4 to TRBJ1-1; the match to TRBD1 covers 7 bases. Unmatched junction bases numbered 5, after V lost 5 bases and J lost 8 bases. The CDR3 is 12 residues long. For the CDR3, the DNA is TGTGCCAGCAGTCCGGGACAGCGCGAAGCTTTCTCT. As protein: CASSPGQREAFS.

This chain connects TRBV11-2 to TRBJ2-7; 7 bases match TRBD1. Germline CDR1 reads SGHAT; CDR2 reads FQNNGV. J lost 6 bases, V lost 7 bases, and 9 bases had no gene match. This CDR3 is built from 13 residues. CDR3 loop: CASTEYRGSEQYF. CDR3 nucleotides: TGTGCCAGCACCGAATACAGGGGCAGCGAGCAGTACTTC.

The CDR3 coding sequence is TGCAGTGCTAGAGTTGACCGACCCGGGGAGACCCAGTACTTC. Protein sequence: CSARVDRPGETQYF. The chain recombines TRBV20-1 with TRBJ2-5; D call uncertain. This CDR3 comprises 14 residues. Germline-derived CDR1 and CDR2 are DFQATT and SNEGSKA (reference sequence). V was shortened by 1 base and J by 5 bases, with 14 bases between the two germline ends.

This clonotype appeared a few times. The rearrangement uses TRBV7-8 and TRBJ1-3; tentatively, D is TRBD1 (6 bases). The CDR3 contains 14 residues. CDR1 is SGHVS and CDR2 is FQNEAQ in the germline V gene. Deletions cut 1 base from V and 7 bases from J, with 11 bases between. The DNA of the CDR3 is TGTGCCAGCAGCTTAGGCAGAAGGGGGAACACCATATATTTT. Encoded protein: CASSLGRRGNTIYF.